The clone carrying this T cell receptor (beta chain) was recorded at least ten times. What it binds is not known. Germline CDR1 LGHNA, CDR2 YSLEER. The V and J ends lost 0 bases and 0 bases respectively, with 7 bases between them. The CDR3 sequence is 15 residues long. This sample is part of a study of T cells after yellow fever vaccination. Study outcomes and limitations: Contaminating bulk clonotypes could be abundant in FACS-sorted repertoires.

TCR cDNA, made by 5'RACE template switching, carried an added universal primer site and UMIs. MiXCR, applied by TCRdb to the 5' RACE reads, yields one record per CDR3 protein. Of about 49,000 distinct CDR3 sequences listed, less than 9% are singletons. This sequence joins TRBV4-3 and TRBJ2-3; D may be TRBD1 (5 bases). The source was CD8+ T cells sorted from PBMCs, collected roughly 15 days after the first yellow fever vaccination. This receptor was identified in a man younger than 30 who received the YFV17D yellow fever vaccine. This chain's CDR3 is CASSQETDSTDTQYF. In DNA form, the CDR3 reads TGCGCCAGCAGCCAAGAGACAGATAGCACAGATACGCAGTATTTT.